This entry is about one T cell receptor (beta chain). Its antigen is still unknown. The data derive from a study of regulatory and conventional T cells in RAG deficiency. General observations from the study: Control T-cell subsets had markedly higher Shannon entropy and lower Simpson indices than RAG-deficient patients. Omenn syndrome and CID/AS patients had roughly 100-fold fewer unique Treg TCR beta sequences, versus 9.5 to 10-fold elsewhere. In Omenn syndrome, Treg and Tconv repertoires overlapped >75%.

The sorted regulatory T cells were CD4+, CD25-high and CD127-low, with genomic DNA sequenced. V was pared by 5 bases and J by 4 bases, with 11 bases between. The CDR3 totals 13 residues. Germline assignment: CDR1 SNHLY and CDR2 FYNNEI. Using immunoSEQ multiplex PCR, the repertoire was profiled, and TCRdb retains in-frame clones only, with some absent. Of tens of thousands of clones listed, 90% to 95% are singletons. The same sample was also used in a study of regulatory T cells. That report notes: The primer mix had 52 TRBV and 13 TRBJ primers.

Material: Tregs sorted from blood. J is TRBJ1-1 and V is TRBV2; no firm D call. The sequence was obtained from a human donor in good health. CDR3 in DNA: TGTGCCAGCAGTTACGAGAGCGTCACTGAAGCTTTCTTT. This translates into CASSYESVTEAFF. Drawing the rest from reference TRBV2 and TRBJ1-1, the complete variable domain is EPEVTQTPSHQVTQMGQEVILRCVPISNHLYFYWYRQILGQKVEFLVSFYNNEISEKSEIFDDQFSVERPDGSNFTLKIRSTKLEDSAMYFCASSYESVTEAFFGQGTRLTVV.